This T cell receptor beta chain emerged from a study of T-cell reconstitution after alpha-beta-depleted transplantation in children. Germline CDR1 and CDR2: SGHRS and YFSETQ. This CDR3 is 14 amino acids long. V was clipped by 0 bases and J by 5 bases, with 9 bases between them. This clonotype was seen a handful of times. This sample's TCRbeta library carried unique molecular identifier barcodes. TCRdb reprocessed the PCR reads with MiXCR, giving one entry per CDR3 protein. The table lists 380,000 or so distinct CDR3 sequences, roughly 13% of them singletons. Material: PBMCs, obtained from the stem cell graft. This clonotype originated in a human donor who donated a stem cell graft to a child with Fanconi anemia. The rearrangement joins TRBV5-1 to TRBJ2-1; no reliable D call. The CDR3 spells CASSLVGIDNEQFF. In DNA, the CDR3 is TGCGCCAGCAGCTTGGTAGGGATAGACAATGAGCAGTTCTTC.